Below are 18 T cell receptor beta chains sequenced from a single sample in a study of tumor-infiltrating lymphocytes in primary liver carcinoma. Co-extracted RNA and DNA came from roughly 20-30 mg of unsorted bulk tissue. Priming with a constant-region primer yielded TCR beta cDNA from roughly 0.45 ug total RNA. Libraries covering TCR beta were generated through three nested multiplex PCR rounds (using a slightly modified ARM-PCR). Running ten to eleven cycles apiece, the first two PCR rounds relied on TRBV1-TRBV30 forward primers together with a C-beta reverse primer. TCRdb re-derived calls from the multiplex PCR reads in MiXCR, one entry per CDR3 protein. The sample has 150,000 to 200,000 distinct CDR3 sequences, approximately 86% seen once. The sample consisted of tumor tissue from primary liver carcinoma. The receptors shown here come from a man in his forties or fifties with primary liver carcinoma and hepatitis B virus infection.

J is TRBJ1-2 and V is TRBV7-9; a weak D match, TRBD1 (5 bases). CDR1 and CDR2 (germline): SEHNR, FQNEAQ (reference sequence). V lost 10 bases and J lost 11, with 26 bases in between. This CDR3 is built from 14 residues. CDR3 nucleotide sequence: TGTGCCAACGGCACACCTGGGGGAGAGCTGGGTTACACCTTC. It translates to CANGTPGGELGYTF.

Comments on this clonotype: Compared with germline, one end of the junction differs, possibly owing to a read error. V usage is TRBV6-2 or TRBV6-3 and J usage is TRBJ2-7; 9 nucleotides agree with TRBD2. Germline V CDR1 and CDR2: MNHEY, SVGEGT. The CDR3 spans 15 residues. The CDR3 DNA reads as TGTGCCAGCAGCACTCTGACTAGCGGAGGGTACCAGCAGTATTTC. Encoded protein: CASSTLTSGGYQQYF.

The chain combines TRBV6-2 or TRBV6-3 with TRBJ2-2; no clear D gene. There are 12 residues in the CDR3. Germline lookup yields CDR1 MNHEY and CDR2 SVGEGT. The V gene lost 6 bases and the J gene lost 7 bases, with 9 bases spanning the gap. The CDR3 region is CASSPYNGELFF. DNA for the CDR3: TGTGCCAGCAGCCCGTATAACGGGGAGCTGTTTTTT.

The sample holds one count of this clonotype. Without the conserved terminal phenylalanine or tryptophan, this CDR3 likely stems from a read error. This rearrangement joins TRBV11-2 to TRBJ2-1; 11 bases agree with TRBD2. Germline V CDR1 and CDR2: SGHAT, FQNNGV. The length of the CDR3 is 15 residues. The CDR3 sequence: CISSGTSGSYSEQFS. Written as DNA, the CDR3 is TGTATCAGCAGCGGCACTAGCGGGAGCTATTCTGAGCAGTTCTCC.

Remarks on this clonotype: One end of the junction varies from germline; a read error may be responsible. This chain connects TRBV11-3 to TRBJ2-1; D is unresolved. CDR3 length: 14 amino acids. The germline V gene has CDR1 SGHNT and CDR2 YENEEA. CDR3 DNA: TGTGTCAGCAGCTTAGGCGTCTCGAGCATTGAGCAGATCTTC. Protein sequence: CVSSLGVSSIEQIF.

The rearrangement links TRBV29-1 to TRBJ2-1; 7 bases line up with TRBD1. The J segment lost 10 bases and the V segment lost 6 bases, leaving 15 bases of the junction unmatched. The CDR3 covers 14 residues. Germline V CDR1 and CDR2: SQVTM, ANQGSEA. The CDR3 is CSVVRGSSYEEQFF. In DNA form, the CDR3 reads TGCAGCGTCGTCAGGGGGAGCTCTTACGAAGAGCAGTTCTTC.

For this clonotype: A single base separates this from a much larger clone, so it may be a read error. This chain joins TRBV5-1 and TRBJ2-1, with a tentative D call TRBD1 (6 bases). CDR1 and CDR2 from the germline V gene are SGHRS and YFSETQ. The CDR3 extends over 14 amino acids. The germline V and J ends were trimmed by 2 bases and 5 bases, with 11 bases remaining between them. The CDR3 loop is CASSFLGADNEQFF. The DNA for the CDR3 is TGCGCCAGCAGCTTCCTGGGGGCGGACAATGAGCAGTTCTTC. Using reference TRBV5-1 and TRBJ2-1 for the parts outside the CDR3, the full variable domain is KAGVTQTPRYLIKTRGQQVTLSCSPISGHRSVSWYQQTPGQGLQFLFEYFSETQRNKGNFPGRFSGRQFSNSRSEMNVSTLELGDSALYLCASSFLGADNEQFFGPGTRLTVL.

This clonotype has a count of ten or more. V and J are TRBV28 and TRBJ2-1; D gene ambiguous. With 2 bases removed from V and 6 bases from J, the gap between germline ends came to 8 bases. Germline CDR1 and CDR2: MDHEN and SYDVKM. The CDR3 extends over 13 amino acids. CDR3 bases: TGTGCCAGCAGTTTAGCCCCCTTCAATGAGCAGTTCTTC. Its translation: CASSLAPFNEQFF. The full variable domain, its missing parts supplied by reference TRBV28 and TRBJ2-1, is DVKVTQSSRYLVKRTGEKVFLECVQDMDHENMFWYRQDPGLGLRLIYFSYDVKMKEKGDIPEGYSVSREKKERFSLILESASTNQTSMYLCASSLAPFNEQFFGPGTRLTVL.

This clonotype was counted a few times. This CDR3 is CASCQQGWEETQYF. The CDR3 DNA is TGTGCCAGCTGCCAACAGGGCTGGGAAGAGACCCAGTACTTC. V is TRBV6-5 and J is TRBJ2-5, with D perhaps matching TRBD1 (6 bases). V gave up 8 bases and J gave up 3 bases, with 16 bases separating them. The CDR3 totals 14 residues. The germline gives CDR1 MNHEY, CDR2 SVGAGI.

As concerns this clonotype: It is likely a read error, because the conserved phenylalanine at the end of the CDR3 is missing. V gene TRBV14 combines with J gene TRBJ2-3; unclear D gene. Germline-derived CDR1 and CDR2 are SGHDN and FVKESK. CDR3 length equals 13 residues. Written as DNA, the CDR3 is TGTGCCAGCAGCCTAGGATACACAGATACACAGTATTCT. Translating gives CASSLGYTDTQYS.

About this clonotype: This likely comes from a read error, as the CDR3 has no conserved phenylalanine or tryptophan at its end. V gene TRBV29-1 combines with J gene TRBJ2-7; D possibly corresponds to TRBD2 (6 bases). The CDR3 sequence is 13 residues long. Trimming took off 6 bases at V and 7 bases at J, with 19 bases between the two ends. Germline V CDR1 and CDR2: SQVTM, ANQGSEA. CDR3 residues: CSVGDLPVCEQYL. The CDR3 nucleotides are TGCAGCGTAGGGGACTTACCTGTCTGTGAGCAGTACTTA.

In this sample, this clonotype turned up once. In DNA form, the CDR3 reads TGTGCCAGCAGTGACCCCACAGATACGCAGTATTTT. Amino acid sequence: CASSDPTDTQYF. The gene calls are TRBV2 and TRBJ2-3, with D uncertain. Germline-derived CDR1 and CDR2 are SNHLY and FYNNEI. The CDR3 is made up of 12 amino acids. Between the trimmed V and J ends, which lost 3 bases and 2 bases, there was a span of 3 bases.

This chain uses TRBV6-2 or TRBV6-3 with TRBJ2-7; 7 positions agree with TRBD2. CDR3 length: 15 residues. Per the germline V gene, CDR1 is MNHEY and CDR2 is SVGEGT. The J segment lost 0 bases and the V segment lost 10 bases, leaving 12 bases of the junction unmatched. For the CDR3, the DNA is TGTGCCATGAGTTATAAGCCTAGCGGCTCCTACGAGCAGTACTTC. Translated: CAMSYKPSGSYEQYF.

On this clonotype: The junction and the germline gene differ at one end; a read error may be behind it. This chain joins TRBV10-3 and TRBJ1-1, with D unclear. The germline V gene has CDR1 ENHRY and CDR2 SYGVKD. The CDR3 totals 11 residues. CDR3 coding DNA: TGTGCCACCAGAAGGAACACTGAAGCCTTCTTT. This sequence encodes CATRRNTEAFF.

On this clonotype itself: At one boundary the junction diverges from the germline segment, which might be a read error. The chain is built from TRBV11-2 and TRBJ2-2; maybe TRBD2 (5 bases). The CDR3 runs to 14 residues. Germline V gives CDR1 SGHAT, CDR2 FQNNGV. CDR3 in amino acids: CPSACQLNTGELFF. Here the CDR3 DNA reads TGTCCCAGCGCGTGTCAGTTGAACACCGGGGAGCTGTTCTTT.

To note about this clonotype: Without the conserved terminal phenylalanine or tryptophan, this CDR3 likely stems from a read error. This chain connects TRBV29-1 to TRBJ2-2, with D perhaps matching TRBD1 or TRBD2 (5 bases each). Germline values: CDR1 SQVTM, CDR2 ANQGSEA. The CDR3 is 14 residues long. V was cut by 6 bases and J by 4 bases, with 15 bases left in between. The CDR3 DNA follows: TGCAGCGTCCTCGGTCTGGGACGCACCGGGGAGCTGTTTCTT. This encodes CSVLGLGRTGELFL.

This chain joins TRBV5-5 and TRBJ2-1, with 14 positions matching TRBD2. CDR1 is SGHKS, CDR2 YYEKEE, per germline (reference sequence). V was pared by 4 bases and J by 4 bases, with 10 bases of the junction left unmatched. This CDR3 region has 18 residues. This chain's CDR3 is CASSLETSGRAIYNEQFF. The CDR3 DNA reads TGTGCCAGCAGCCTTGAGACTAGCGGGAGGGCCATATACAATGAGCAGTTCTTC.

Note on this clonotype: At one boundary the junction diverges from the germline segment, which might be a read error. CDR3 coding DNA: TGTACCAGTAGCTTAGATTCGGTAGCCTATTCTCGAGACTACACCTTC. Its translation is CTSSLDSVAYSRDYTF. The V gene is TRBV11-2, the J gene TRBJ1-2, with D unresolved. CDR1 and CDR2 from the germline V gene are SGHAT and FQNNGV. CDR3 length equals 16 residues.